Listed here are 32 T cell receptor beta chains from one sample, sequenced in a study of shared clonotypes between healthy human individuals. Selected positively for CCR7 and CD45RO-negative, naive CD8 cells excluded terminally differentiated effector memory CD45RA+ cells. Some clones are missing from TCRdb's copy, which holds only in-frame ones; the method was immunoSEQ multiplex PCR. The profile shows 800,000 or so clones, around 96% of them singletons. The sample consisted of naive CD8+ T cells sorted from blood. These receptors came from a young man in good health.

With regard to this clone: The junction differs from germline at one of its ends, possibly a read error. The V and J genes are TRBV7-6 and TRBJ2-2; TRBD2 matches at 7 bases. This CDR3 region has 14 residues. The germline CDR1 and CDR2 sequences are SGHVS and FNYEAQ. The CDR3 DNA reads as TGTGCCAGCAGCTCTCAGCGGGACTCCAAGGTGCTTGTTTTT. This translates into CASSSQRDSKVLVF.

The chain employs TRBV6-1 and TRBJ2-5, with TRBD2 identical over 9 bases. V lost 6 bases, J lost 11 bases, and 13 bases stayed unmatched. Germline V gives CDR1 MNHNS, CDR2 SASEGT. The length of the CDR3 is 14 residues. The CDR3 sequence is CASSGRQREVEQYF. CDR3 bases: TGTGCCAGCAGCGGACGCCAGCGGGAGGTGGAGCAGTACTTC.

The chain is built from TRBV6-1 and TRBJ2-7, with D hard to call. The ends were cut back, 7 bases at V and 3 bases at J, with 13 bases in the middle. In germline, CDR1 is MNHNS, CDR2 SASEGT. The CDR3 runs to 13 residues. As DNA, the CDR3 is TGTGCCAGCACCACCCTCCCAATCTACGAGCAGTACTTC. This encodes CASTTLPIYEQYF.

This chain joins TRBV29-1 and TRBJ2-1; no clear D. The CDR3 has 8 residues. Germline V lookup: CDR1 SQVTM, CDR2 ANQGSEA. V lost 7 bases to trimming and J lost 5 bases, with 0 bases between them. The CDR3 spells CSDNEQFF. The CDR3 coding sequence is TGCAGCGACAATGAGCAGTTCTTC.

The rearrangement joins TRBV27 to TRBJ2-7; either TRBD1 or TRBD2 may supply D (5 bases each). Trimming pared 6 bases from V and 7 bases from J, leaving 16 bases between. The CDR3 totals 13 residues. Looked up from germline, CDR1 is MNHEY and CDR2 is SMNVEV (reference sequence). CDR3 sequence reads: CASSTFSGGEQYF. The CDR3 nucleotides are TGTGCCAGCAGCACATTCAGTGGGGGAGAGCAGTACTTC.

The chain employs TRBV13 and TRBJ1-1; D gene unclear. Trimming took 0 bases from V and 8 from J, leaving 13 bases between them. The length of the CDR3 is 14 residues. CDR1 is PRHDT, CDR2 FYEKMQ, per germline (reference sequence). CDR3 loop: CASSLGSGLGEAFF. Here the CDR3 DNA reads TGTGCCAGCAGCTTAGGGTCGGGATTGGGAGAAGCTTTCTTT.

V gene TRBV28 combines with J gene TRBJ2-1; D gene ambiguous. Germline-derived CDR1 and CDR2 are MDHEN and SYDVKM. The CDR3 has 15 amino acids. The V end was cut by 7 bases, the J end by 0 bases, with 13 bases between. The CDR3 DNA sequence: TGTGCCAGCACCCTGGGCCAAAGCTCCTACAATGAGCAGTTCTTC. Protein product: CASTLGQSSYNEQFF.

The chain couples TRBV6-6 to TRBJ2-1; D perhaps matches TRBD1 (6 bases). Germline values: CDR1 MNHNY, CDR2 SVGAGI (reference sequence). The CDR3 loop spans 13 amino acids. V was clipped by 6 bases and J by 4 bases, with 10 bases between them. CDR3 coding DNA: TGTGCCAGCAGAGGACAGAATTACAATGAGCAGTTCTTC. Its translation is CASRGQNYNEQFF.

This chain joins TRBV27 and TRBJ2-2; weak D call: TRBD1 (5 bases). CDR3 size: 13 residues. Trimming stripped 4 bases from V and 6 bases from J, with 9 bases between. The V gene's germline CDR1 is MNHEY and CDR2 SMNVEV (reference sequence). The chain's CDR3 is CASSWAGPGELFF. CDR3 bases: TGTGCCAGCAGTTGGGCAGGGCCCGGGGAGCTGTTTTTT.

About this clone: In the same sample, other DNA sequences code for this CDR3. CDR3 protein: CASSGKGNTIYF. DNA of the CDR3: TGTGCCAGCAGCGGCAAGGGAAACACCATATATTTT. The chain uses TRBV9 and TRBJ1-3; no definite D call. Trimming stripped 3 bases from V and 4 bases from J, with 5 bases between. CDR1 and CDR2 from the germline V gene are SGDLS and YYNGEE. CDR3 length equals 12 residues.

As to this clone: Other DNA sequences in this specimen translate into the identical CDR3. The rearrangement uses TRBV27 and TRBJ2-7; 8 bases fit TRBD2. The CDR3 is made up of 16 amino acids. The J segment lost 0 bases and the V segment lost 0 bases, leaving 4 bases of the junction unmatched. CDR1 and CDR2 (germline): MNHEY, SMNVEV (reference sequence). The CDR3 DNA sequence: TGTGCCAGCAGTTTATCACTAGCGGAGCTCTCCTACGAGCAGTACTTC. Translated: CASSLSLAELSYEQYF.

This sequence joins TRBV29-1 and TRBJ2-1; 13 bases agree with TRBD2. Per germline, CDR1 SQVTM and CDR2 ANQGSEA. Trimming at V came to 4 bases and at J to 6 bases, leaving 21 bases not matched to a gene. This CDR3 region has 20 residues. The CDR3 DNA reads as TGCAGCGTTGTGGGCTCGGACACGCTGGGACTAGCGGGAAGCGGCAATGAGCAGTTCTTC. Encoded protein: CSVVGSDTLGLAGSGNEQFF.

V and J are TRBV7-9 and TRBJ2-7; 8 bases map to TRBD2. Per the germline V gene, CDR1 is SEHNR and CDR2 is FQNEAQ (reference sequence). The CDR3 sequence is 17 residues long. V was pared by 5 bases and J by 6 bases, with 18 bases of the junction left unmatched. This CDR3 reads CASSPPGGGAQGSEQYF. CDR3 sequence (DNA): TGTGCCAGCAGCCCGCCGGGAGGGGGGGCGCAAGGGTCCGAGCAGTACTTC.

The chain couples TRBV7-9 to TRBJ2-1, with 8 bases fitting TRBD1. This CDR3 is 13 amino acids long. From germline, CDR1 is SEHNR and CDR2 FQNEAQ (reference sequence). The junction had 6 bases not matched to a gene; V was cut back by 7 bases and J by 7 bases. CDR3 amino acids: CASTAGGRNEQFF. DNA for the CDR3: TGTGCCAGCACCGCAGGGGGCCGGAATGAGCAGTTCTTC. Filled out from reference TRBV7-9 and TRBJ2-1, the complete variable domain reads DTGVSQNPRHKITKRGQNVTFRCDPISEHNRLYWYRQTLGQGPEFLTYFQNEAQLEKSRLLSDRFSAERPKGSFSTLEIQRTEQGDSAMYLCASTAGGRNEQFFGPGTRLTVL.

The rearrangement joins TRBV4-2 to TRBJ2-1; no clear D. The V end lost 1 base, the J end lost 7 bases, and 8 bases lay between the germline ends. The CDR3 sequence is 13 residues long. CDR1 LGHNA and CDR2 YNFKEQ come from the germline V gene. The CDR3 bases are TGTGCCAGCAGCCAAGTATTGGTAAATGAGCAGTTCTTC. Its protein product is CASSQVLVNEQFF.

A single count supports this clone. The chain recombines TRBV27 with TRBJ2-7; tentatively, D is TRBD1 or TRBD2 (5 bases each). Trimming removed 8 bases from V and 4 bases from J, with 12 bases in between. CDR1 is MNHEY and CDR2 is SMNVEV in the germline V gene (reference sequence). The CDR3 contains 12 residues. CDR3 amino acids: CASGGEQYEQYF. The CDR3 DNA reads TGTGCCAGCGGGGGAGAACAGTACGAGCAGTACTTC.

The rearrangement links TRBV5-1 to TRBJ2-3, with D perhaps matching TRBD1 or TRBD2 (5 bases each). The germline CDR1 and CDR2 sequences are SGHRS and YFSETQ. V lost 0 bases to trimming and J lost 3 bases, with 14 bases between them. The CDR3 loop spans 16 amino acids. The DNA for the CDR3 is TGCGCCAGCAGCTTGGCCTTGGGGGTTTATACAGATACGCAGTATTTT. It codes for CASSLALGVYTDTQYF.

The gene calls are TRBV29-1 and TRBJ2-3; 9 bases are a match to TRBD2. CDR1 SQVTM and CDR2 ANQGSEA come from the germline V gene. This CDR3 has 14 residues. Unmatched junction bases numbered 5, after V lost 3 bases and J lost 4 bases. This CDR3 reads CSVDLAGEADTQYF. In DNA form, the CDR3 reads TGCAGCGTTGACTTAGCGGGAGAGGCAGATACGCAGTATTTT.

This chain connects TRBV27 to TRBJ2-5; 7 bases fit TRBD1. Germline V lookup: CDR1 MNHEY, CDR2 SMNVEV (reference sequence). J was trimmed by 1 base and V by 6 bases; bases with no gene match: 2. CDR3 length: 13 amino acids. The CDR3 coding sequence is TGTGCCAGCAGAAACAGGGGCCAAGAGACCCAGTACTTC. Translated, it gives CASRNRGQETQYF.

This sequence joins TRBV11-2 and TRBJ2-2, with D uncertain. Germline V gene sequence: CDR1 SGHAT, CDR2 FQNNGV. V gave up 3 bases and J gave up 3 bases, with 2 bases separating them. The CDR3 is made up of 12 amino acids. The CDR3 region is CASSFYTGELFF. The CDR3, as DNA: TGTGCCAGCAGCTTCTACACCGGGGAGCTGTTTTTT. The whole variable domain, filled in from reference TRBV11-2 and TRBJ2-2, reads EAGVAQSPRYKIIEKRQSVAFWCNPISGHATLYWYQQILGQGPKLLIQFQNNGVVDDSQLPKDRFSAERLKGVDSTLKIQPAKLEDSAVYLCASSFYTGELFFGEGSRLTVL.

V and J are TRBV4-3 and TRBJ1-1, with unresolved D. CDR3 size: 13 residues. V lost 1 base and J lost 0, with 3 bases in between. Germline V CDR1 and CDR2: LGHNA, YSLEER. The CDR3 bases are TGCGCCAGCAGCCAAGGTATGAACACTGAAGCTTTCTTT. It specifies CASSQGMNTEAFF.

The table lists this clone with a count of one. The rearrangement links TRBV9 to TRBJ2-1; 7 nucleotides match TRBD1. J gave up 3 bases and V 1 base, and 4 bases lay outside the gene matches. Germline values: CDR1 SGDLS, CDR2 YYNGEE. The CDR3 has 15 residues. The CDR3 bases are TGTGCCAGCAGCGTACCGACAGGGAACTACAATGAGCAGTTCTTC. Its protein product is CASSVPTGNYNEQFF.

This sequence joins TRBV10-2 and TRBJ2-7; 7 bases agree with TRBD2. J was trimmed by 1 base and V by 3 bases; bases with no gene match: 3. The CDR3 spans 14 residues. CDR1 and CDR2 (germline): WSHSY, SAAADI. The CDR3 sequence is CASSEAGSSYEQYF. The CDR3 DNA follows: TGCGCCAGCAGTGAAGCGGGGTCTTCCTACGAGCAGTACTTC.

The chain is built from TRBV9 and TRBJ1-4, with 7 nucleotides matching TRBD1. From germline, CDR1 is SGDLS and CDR2 YYNGEE. The ends lost 3 bases at V and 6 bases at J; junction bases unmatched: 11. CDR3 length equals 16 residues. The CDR3 loop reads CASSGPTDREYEKLFF. The CDR3 coding sequence is TGTGCCAGCAGCGGCCCAACCGACAGGGAGTATGAAAAACTGTTTTTT.

The chain combines TRBV9 with TRBJ2-1; 7 bases map to TRBD2. CDR1 is SGDLS, CDR2 YYNGEE, per germline. CDR3 size: 16 residues. V shed 3 bases and J 6 bases; nucleotides not matched to a gene: 12. CDR3 protein: CASSESAGPLPNEQFF. CDR3 DNA: TGTGCCAGCAGCGAGTCAGCGGGGCCCTTACCCAATGAGCAGTTCTTC.

This chain uses TRBV15 with TRBJ2-4; the D is unclear. Germline V gene lookup returns CDR1 LNHNV and CDR2 YYDKDF (reference sequence). Trimming shortened V by 5 bases and J by 0 bases, and 14 bases separated the two germline ends. The CDR3 has 16 amino acids. In DNA, the CDR3 is TGTGCCACCAGCGATACAAGACTCCGAGCCAAAAACATTCAGTACTTC. This sequence encodes CATSDTRLRAKNIQYF. The variable domain in full, with the rest retrieved from reference TRBV15 and TRBJ2-4, is DAMVIQNPRYQVTQFGKPVTLSCSQTLNHNVMYWYQQKSSQAPKLLFHYYDKDFNNEADTPDNFQSRRPNTSFCFLDIRSPGLGDTAMYLCATSDTRLRAKNIQYFGAGTRLSVL.

V gene TRBV27 combines with J gene TRBJ2-7, with D perhaps TRBD2 (6 bases). The CDR3 extends over 14 amino acids. In germline, CDR1 is MNHEY, CDR2 SMNVEV (reference sequence). The ends were cut back, 4 bases at V and 0 bases at J, with 10 bases in the middle. The CDR3 here is CASSWRGASYEQYF. CDR3 coding DNA: TGTGCCAGCAGTTGGAGGGGAGCCTCCTACGAGCAGTACTTC.

The chain combines TRBV7-9 with TRBJ2-3; D is perhaps TRBD1 (6 bases). Trimming pared 3 bases from V and 1 base from J, leaving 14 bases between. This CDR3 region has 16 residues. The germline V gene has CDR1 SEHNR and CDR2 FQNEAQ (reference sequence). The CDR3, as DNA: TGTGCCAGCAGCTTCCCCGACAGGACAGGCACAGATACGCAGTATTTT. This gives the protein CASSFPDRTGTDTQYF.

This clone was counted between two and nine times. This sequence joins TRBV6-5 and TRBJ1-4; 8 positions match TRBD1. The CDR3 is 14 residues long. Trimming at V came to 2 bases and at J to 8 bases, leaving 4 bases not matched to a gene. Germline V gene sequence: CDR1 MNHEY, CDR2 SVGAGI. DNA for the CDR3: TGTGCCAGCAGTTACATCACAGGGGGAGAAAAACTGTTTTTT. This sequence encodes CASSYITGGEKLFF.

The chain couples TRBV2 to TRBJ2-5; D ambiguous. V gave up 7 bases and J gave up 1 base, with 7 bases separating them. The V gene's germline CDR1 is SNHLY and CDR2 FYNNEI. The CDR3 consists of 12 residues. The DNA of the CDR3 is TGTGCCAGCAAGGGCAGCCAAGAGACCCAGTACTTC. Amino acids: CASKGSQETQYF.

The DNA for the CDR3 is TGTGCCAGCAGCCGTGGAGGCCTGGAAGGACAAGAGACCCAGTACTTC. Encoded protein: CASSRGGLEGQETQYF. This chain connects TRBV7-9 to TRBJ2-5; D is possibly TRBD2 (5 bases). The CDR3 is made up of 16 amino acids. V was trimmed by 5 bases and J by 2 bases, leaving 18 bases between them. From germline, CDR1 is SEHNR and CDR2 FQNEAQ (reference sequence). Full variable domain (remainder filled in from reference TRBV7-9 and TRBJ2-5): DTGVSQNPRHKITKRGQNVTFRCDPISEHNRLYWYRQTLGQGPEFLTYFQNEAQLEKSRLLSDRFSAERPKGSFSTLEIQRTEQGDSAMYLCASSRGGLEGQETQYFGPGTRLLVL.

The rearrangement links TRBV19 to TRBJ2-2, with 7 bases identical to TRBD1. Looked up from germline, CDR1 is LNHDA and CDR2 is SQIVND (reference sequence). V trimming: 6 bases; J trimming: 4 bases; junction bases outside the gene matches: 8. The CDR3 has 15 amino acids. This CDR3 reads CASRVDRYPTGELFF. The CDR3, as DNA: TGTGCCAGTAGAGTGGACAGGTATCCCACCGGGGAGCTGTTTTTT.